This record looks at one TCR beta chain sequence and its context. No antigen is known for it. The germline V and J ends were trimmed by 2 bases and 5 bases, with 15 bases remaining between them. CDR3 size: 15 residues. CDR1 and CDR2 from the germline V gene are SGHAT and FQNNGV. An assay was performed, and its level was deep. Profiled with immunoSEQ multiplex PCR; TCRdb holds only in-frame clones, not every one. The sample holds roughly 1 million clones; 65% to 80% are singletons and the top ten take 1.4%. These data belong to a study of shared clonotypes between healthy human individuals. General study points: Shared clonotypes across all four donors exceeded non-shared ones in generation probability.

The chain couples TRBV11-2 to TRBJ2-5, with D tentatively TRBD2 (7 bases). The sample taken for sequencing was memory CD4+ T cells sorted from blood. The subset here: CD45RA-negative fraction. This TCR was recovered from a man younger than 35 in good health. The CDR3 DNA is TGTGCCAGCAGCTTACTGTGGGGGGGCGAGGAGACCCAGTACTTC. It is translated as CASSLLWGGEETQYF.